The sequence of this T cell receptor (beta chain) was determined in a study of OX40 agonist ivuxolimab in advanced cancers. The method was immunoSEQ multiplex PCR; TCRdb's version includes in-frame clones alone and lacks a portion of them. In the table there are some 43,000 clones, about 87% of which are singletons. Trimming took off 6 bases at V and 0 bases at J, with 9 bases between the two ends. Germline CDR1 and CDR2: MNHEY and SVGAGI. The CDR3 extends over 13 amino acids. The TCR was taken from an adult with an advanced solid tumor such as melanoma, head and neck, liver or kidney cancer. Sequencing was performed on CD4+ or CD8+ T cells sorted from blood, taken in a trial of the OX40 agonist ivuxolimab. This chain links TRBV6-5 with TRBJ2-7; D is perhaps TRBD1 (6 bases). In nucleotides, the CDR3 is TGTGCCAGCAGAACAGGGATCTCCTACGAGCAGTACTTC. It specifies CASRTGISYEQYF.